Below are 28 T cell receptor beta chains sequenced from a single sample in a study of blood T cells in healthy people across ages. A second PCR of 7 to 11 cycles used a sample-barcoded 5' primer and a J-beta primer mix. TCRdb used MiXCR to reprocess the 5' RACE reads, holding one entry per CDR3 protein. The sample carries fewer than 1.5 million distinct CDR3 sequences, 42% recorded once. Sequenced input: blood. Receptors were obtained from a woman aged 18-35 years in good health.

The chain joins TRBV12-3 or TRBV12-4 to TRBJ2-7; D may be TRBD2 (6 bases). This CDR3 is 14 amino acids long. Trimming cost V 3 bases and J 2 bases, with 11 bases left between them. DNA of the CDR3: TGTGCCAGCAGTTTTCCGGGACTTGCCTACGAGCAGTACTTC. Translation: CASSFPGLAYEQYF.

This sequence joins TRBV6-2 or TRBV6-3 and TRBJ1-4; no reliable D call. The V end was cut by 3 bases, the J end by 0 bases, with 14 bases between. Germline V gene lookup returns CDR1 MNHEY and CDR2 SVGEGT. The CDR3 is made up of 17 amino acids. DNA for the CDR3: TGTGCCAGCAGTTATGAGGCCAGATATGCAACTAATGAAAAACTGTTTTTT. As protein: CASSYEARYATNEKLFF.

In this sample, this clonotype turned up a few times. The chain recombines TRBV18 with TRBJ2-7; D is possibly TRBD1 (6 bases). Trimming took off 3 bases at V and 6 bases at J, with 15 bases between the two ends. This CDR3 comprises 14 residues. Per germline, CDR1 KGHSH and CDR2 LQKENI. CDR3 amino acids: CASSPDAGATEQYF. CDR3 nucleotide sequence: TGTGCCAGCTCACCTGACGCAGGGGCCACCGAGCAGTACTTC.

The chain is built from TRBV12-3 or TRBV12-4 and TRBJ2-1; D is possibly TRBD2 (6 bases). With 11 bases removed from V and 4 bases from J, the gap between germline ends came to 12 bases. The CDR3 extends over 12 amino acids. CDR3 DNA sequence: TGTGCCGGCTCTAGCGTATACAATGAGCAGTTCTTC. Translation gives CAGSSVYNEQFF.

The chain couples TRBV6-1 to TRBJ2-1; D might be TRBD1 or TRBD2, each matching 5 bases. Trimming left V 5 bases short and J 0 bases short, with 17 bases between. CDR3 length: 17 residues. Germline CDR1 MNHNS, CDR2 SASEGT. CDR3 protein: CASSKGPLISSYNEQFF. DNA for the CDR3: TGTGCCAGCAGTAAGGGACCGCTAATAAGCTCCTACAATGAGCAGTTCTTC.

This clonotype was seen a handful of times. The chain uses TRBV20-1 and TRBJ2-1, with TRBD2 identical over 7 bases. The CDR3 has 14 amino acids. V was clipped by 3 bases and J by 3 bases; unmatched bases: 5. Germline CDR1 and CDR2: DFQATT and SNEGSKA (reference sequence). In nucleotides, the CDR3 is TGCAGTGCTAGTAGTCTAGCGGACTACAATGAGCAGTTCTTC. As protein: CSASSLADYNEQFF.

The rearrangement joins TRBV7-8 to TRBJ1-4, with 9 bases fitting TRBD1. CDR3 length: 15 residues. Trimming took 5 bases from V and 8 from J; bases not matched to a gene: 9. CDR1 is SGHVS and CDR2 is FQNEAQ in the germline V gene. CDR3 bases: TGTGCCAGCAGCCCTAGGGACAGGGTCCAGGAAAAACTGTTTTTT. It yields the protein CASSPRDRVQEKLFF.

This clonotype was counted ten times or more. This chain uses TRBV20-1 with TRBJ2-3; no definite D call. The V gene's germline CDR1 is DFQATT and CDR2 SNEGSKA (reference sequence). Deletions cut 5 bases from V and 0 bases from J, with 3 bases between. This CDR3 is built from 11 residues. CDR3 DNA sequence: TGCAGTGCTCCAAGCACAGATACGCAGTATTTT. Protein sequence: CSAPSTDTQYF.

The sample holds a few counts of this clonotype. This rearrangement joins TRBV20-1 to TRBJ2-1, with D unresolved. The CDR3 length is 11 residues. CDR1 is DFQATT and CDR2 is SNEGSKA in the germline V gene (reference sequence). Trimming left V 1 base short and J 6 bases short, with 4 bases between. CDR3 coding DNA: TGCAGTGCTAGAGTAGTCAATGAGCAGTTCTTC. It codes for CSARVVNEQFF.

The chain joins TRBV20-1 to TRBJ2-1; possibly TRBD2 for D (5 bases). Germline loops: CDR1 DFQATT, CDR2 SNEGSKA (reference sequence). V lost 3 bases, J lost 4 bases, and 7 bases lay in between. The CDR3 is made up of 12 amino acids. The CDR3 sequence: CSASGKYNEQFF. CDR3 coding DNA: TGCAGTGCTAGCGGGAAGTACAATGAGCAGTTCTTC.

This clonotype appeared a few times. The CDR3 coding sequence is TGTGCCAGCAACCGGCCCGGCGCGGGGGGATCGGATACGCAGTATTTT. It translates to CASNRPGAGGSDTQYF. The V gene is TRBV6-5, the J gene TRBJ2-3, with TRBD2 matching 8 bases. CDR1 and CDR2 (germline): MNHEY, SVGAGI. The CDR3 covers 16 residues. Trimming at V came to 7 bases and at J to 6 bases, leaving 15 bases not matched to a gene.

The chain couples TRBV29-1 to TRBJ1-4; D is undetermined. The CDR3 has 16 amino acids. Trimming left V 7 bases short and J 0 bases short, with 18 bases between. CDR1 is SQVTM, CDR2 ANQGSEA, per germline. The CDR3 sequence: CSAEGGEQATNEKLFF. The CDR3 DNA reads TGCAGCGCGGAGGGCGGAGAACAAGCAACTAATGAAAAACTGTTTTTT. Full variable domain (remainder filled in from reference TRBV29-1 and TRBJ1-4): SAVISQKPSRDICQRGTSLTIQCQVDSQVTMMFWYRQQPGQSLTLIATANQGSEATYESGFVIDKFPISRPNLTFSTLTVSNMSPEDSSIYLCSAEGGEQATNEKLFFGSGTQLSVL.

This clonotype was recorded at least ten times. The chain joins TRBV20-1 to TRBJ2-7, with 13 bases matching TRBD2. V shed 6 bases, J shed 2 bases, and the junction held 7 bases outside the gene matches. Germline V gene data show CDR1 as DFQATT and CDR2 as SNEGSKA (reference sequence). CDR3 length equals 15 residues. The CDR3 region is CSARGTSGITYEQYF. CDR3 bases: TGCAGTGCGAGGGGGACTAGCGGGATTACCTACGAGCAGTACTTC.

The gene calls are TRBV20-1 and TRBJ1-6, with D possibly matching TRBD1 (5 bases). The CDR3 has 16 amino acids. V was trimmed by 6 bases and J by 5 bases, leaving 20 bases between them. The germline CDR1 and CDR2 sequences are DFQATT and SNEGSKA (reference sequence). The CDR3 region has the DNA TGCAGTGCGGGGCTCCCCGGGACGGGAGATAATTCACCCCTCCACTTT. Its translation is CSAGLPGTGDNSPLHF.

The chain is built from TRBV5-5 and TRBJ1-2, with 7 bases that match TRBD1. Losses at the gene ends were 0 bases for V and 8 bases for J; bases not matched to a gene: 10. Germline values: CDR1 SGHKS, CDR2 YYEKEE (reference sequence). The CDR3 runs 15 residues. CDR3 DNA: TGTGCCAGCAGCTTGGGACGGACAGGACCGGAGGGCTACACCTTC. Protein sequence: CASSLGRTGPEGYTF.

The V gene is TRBV9, the J gene TRBJ2-3, with 11 positions matching TRBD2. Germline V lookup: CDR1 SGDLS, CDR2 YYNGEE. There are 18 residues in the CDR3. J lost 6 bases, V lost 2 bases, and 14 bases had no gene match. In nucleotides, the CDR3 is TGTGCCAGCAGCGTGGGGTCTAGCGGGGGGCTCGACAGGGATACGCAGTATTTT. Translated: CASSVGSSGGLDRDTQYF.

In nucleotides, the CDR3 is TGCGCCAGCAGTGAAAAGGGCCCCTGGAAAACCGCTCGAATTAGCAATCAGCCCCAGCATTTT. As protein: CASSEKGPWKTARISNQPQHF. The chain employs TRBV10-2 and TRBJ1-5; D unresolved. There are 21 residues in the CDR3. Germline lookup yields CDR1 WSHSY and CDR2 SAAADI. Trimming took off 3 bases at V and 0 bases at J, with 27 bases between the two ends.

This clonotype turned up a few times. The chain recombines TRBV27 with TRBJ2-3, with D possibly matching TRBD2 (6 bases). The ends were cut back, 3 bases at V and 0 bases at J, with 16 bases in the middle. The CDR3 loop spans 17 amino acids. Germline CDR1 is MNHEY and CDR2 is SMNVEV (reference sequence). The CDR3 sequence: CASSFSGTPLSTDTQYF. The CDR3 DNA reads TGTGCCAGCAGTTTTTCTGGGACTCCCCTTAGCACAGATACGCAGTATTTT.

The V call is TRBV12-3 or TRBV12-4, the J call TRBJ2-2; D gene unclear. Trimming removed 3 bases at V and 5 bases at J, with 10 bases between. This CDR3 spans 14 amino acids. The chain's CDR3 is CASSFRLGTGELFF. In DNA, the CDR3 is TGTGCCAGCAGTTTTAGGCTGGGAACCGGGGAGCTGTTTTTT.

This clonotype was found a few times. CDR3 coding DNA: TGTGCCAGCAGTTGGGAGACAGGCCCGTACGAGCAGTACTTC. It encodes CASSWETGPYEQYF. This chain uses TRBV27 with TRBJ2-7, with D possibly matching TRBD1 (6 bases). V was clipped by 4 bases and J by 4 bases, with 14 bases between them. Germline CDR1 MNHEY, CDR2 SMNVEV (reference sequence). There are 14 residues in the CDR3.

This clonotype was seen at least ten times. This chain uses TRBV6-5 with TRBJ1-6; no reliable D call. This CDR3 has 16 residues. CDR1 and CDR2 from the germline V gene are MNHEY and SVGAGI. Deletions cut 6 bases from V and 4 bases from J, with 16 bases between. CDR3: CASRRTATVYNSPLHF. The CDR3, as DNA: TGTGCCAGCAGGCGGACGGCCACCGTTTATAATTCACCCCTCCACTTT.

Only a few counts were recorded for this clonotype. V usage is TRBV28 and J usage is TRBJ2-5; 8 bases are a match to TRBD2. There are 16 residues in the CDR3. Germline V CDR1 and CDR2: MDHEN, SYDVKM. The ends lost 5 bases at V and 0 bases at J; junction bases unmatched: 8. CDR3 protein: CASSTTSGEYQETQYF. The CDR3 nucleotides read TGTGCCAGCAGTACCACTAGCGGAGAGTACCAAGAGACCCAGTACTTC.

This clonotype appeared a few times. This chain uses TRBV20-1 with TRBJ2-3; no clear D gene. Trimming cost V 6 bases and J 2 bases, with 21 bases left between them. Germline V gene lookup returns CDR1 DFQATT and CDR2 SNEGSKA (reference sequence). The CDR3 loop spans 16 amino acids. CDR3 nucleotides: TGCAGTGCGCCCCCTAGGCGATCCGGATACACAGATACGCAGTATTTT. The encoded protein is CSAPPRRSGYTDTQYF.

This chain connects TRBV27 to TRBJ2-1; 7 bases map to TRBD2. The CDR3 spans 14 residues. The V segment lost 2 bases and the J segment 9 bases; nucleotides outside the gene matches: 7. From germline, CDR1 is MNHEY and CDR2 SMNVEV (reference sequence). CDR3 nucleotide sequence: TGTGCCAGCAGTTTACCGTGGACTAGGGTTGAGCAGTTCTTC. It translates to CASSLPWTRVEQFF.

V usage is TRBV12-3 or TRBV12-4 and J usage is TRBJ2-3, with D possibly being TRBD2 (6 bases). V lost 7 bases and J lost 9, with 17 bases in between. The CDR3 totals 13 residues. The CDR3 loop is CASTPSAGSTQYF. CDR3 sequence (DNA): TGTGCCAGCACCCCCTCGGCCGGGAGCACGCAGTATTTT.

The chain combines TRBV12-3 or TRBV12-4 with TRBJ1-5; no definite D call. The V gene lost 4 bases and the J gene lost 6 bases, with 13 bases spanning the gap. The CDR3 extends over 14 amino acids. This chain's CDR3 is CASSSPPRGQPQHF. In DNA form, the CDR3 reads TGTGCCAGCAGTTCCCCTCCCCGGGGTCAGCCCCAGCATTTT.

This clonotype was counted once. V and J are TRBV4-1 and TRBJ2-3, with D maybe TRBD2 (6 bases). Germline V gene sequence: CDR1 MGHRA, CDR2 YSYEKL. The CDR3 extends over 15 amino acids. The V end was cut by 4 bases, the J end by 3 bases, with 14 bases between. CDR3 coding DNA: TGCGCCAGCAGCCTAAACGGGGGAGAGACAGATACGCAGTATTTT. Residues: CASSLNGGETDTQYF.

This chain uses TRBV6-4 with TRBJ2-3; 8 positions agree with TRBD2. Looked up from germline, CDR1 is MRHNA and CDR2 is SNTAGT. The V gene end was trimmed by 8 bases and the J gene end by 6 bases; junction bases not matched to a gene: 7. The CDR3 covers 13 residues. CDR3 DNA: TGTGCCAGCCGACTAAGCGGGGGCGATACGCAGTATTTT. Residues: CASRLSGGDTQYF.